These T cell receptor beta chains were read from a single sample in a study of human T cells and chemical hapten exposure. Each CDR3 protein is one row after TCRdb ran MiXCR on the RACE reads. The sample holds about 110,000 distinct CDR3 sequences, under 40% seen once. This sample comprised whole blood, obtained in connection with sensitization to the hapten diphenylcyclopropenone (DPC). The receptors stem from a man aged 35 to 55 with alopecia areata. Some clones in this sample may be carry-over from other donors' samples. Each CDR3 is given with its conserved first and last residue. Fields, in order: D gene, clone size, J gene, V gene, CDR3 protein, CDR3 DNA. D genes are given only for firm matches. Not every row has a clone size; where given, it reads once, few, many or a size class.

>-|-|TRBJ2-7|TRBV12-3/TRBV12-4
CASSSTGGSYEQYF
TGTGCCAGCAGTTCAACGGGCGGCTCCTACGAGCAGTACTTC
>-|few|TRBJ2-3|TRBV6-5
CASSYFGSGVGTDTQYF
TGTGCCAGCAGTTACTTCGGGAGCGGAGTTGGCACAGATACGCAGTATTTT
>-|few|TRBJ1-4|TRBV20-1
CSAPAGWGEKLFF
TGCAGTGCCCCAGCAGGGTGGGGTGAAAAACTGTTTTTT
>-|few|TRBJ2-7|TRBV6-5
CASRSPGVTYEQYF
TGTGCCAGCAGGAGTCCAGGCGTAACCTACGAGCAGTACTTC
>TRBD2|-|TRBJ2-1|TRBV29-1
CSVEKREAYNEQFF
TGCAGCGTTGAAAAGCGGGAGGCTTACAATGAGCAGTTCTTC
>TRBD1|few|TRBJ2-7|TRBV6-5
CASSPWKQGAEQYF
TGTGCCAGCAGTCCTTGGAAACAGGGGGCAGAGCAGTACTTC
>-|few|TRBJ2-7|TRBV15
CATSRAEGAYEQYF
TGTGCCACCAGCAGAGCGGAGGGGGCCTACGAGCAGTACTTC
>TRBD1|-|TRBJ1-5|TRBV12-3/TRBV12-4
CASSVVSLGQGWNQPQHF
TGTGCCAGCAGTGTAGTCTCCCTAGGACAGGGATGGAATCAGCCCCAGCATTTT
>TRBD2|few|TRBJ2-1|TRBV6-4
CASSVTSGNEAVFF
TGTGCCAGCAGTGTTACTAGCGGGAACGAAGCCGTGTTCTTC
>TRBD1|few|TRBJ2-7|TRBV10-3
CAISGTGEGWEQYF
TGTGCCATCAGTGGGACAGGGGAGGGGTGGGAGCAGTACTTC
>-|few|TRBJ1-4|TRBV29-1
CSVEDPSHEKLFF
TGCAGCGTTGAAGACCCGAGCCATGAAAAACTGTTTTTT
>TRBD2|-|TRBJ2-2|TRBV6-5
CASSYSNGGTGELFF
TGTGCCAGCAGTTACTCGAACGGGGGGACCGGGGAGCTGTTTTTT
>TRBD2|few|TRBJ2-7|TRBV7-2
CASSLQPTSGNEQYF
TGTGCCAGCAGCTTACAACCGACTAGCGGGAACGAGCAGTACTTC
>-|-|TRBJ2-1|TRBV20-1
CSARDHSTTKGDEQFF
TGCAGTGCTAGAGATCACTCGACAACTAAGGGGGATGAGCAGTTCTTC
>-|few|TRBJ2-3|TRBV30
CAWSGGAGTQYF
TGTGCCTGGAGTGGGGGGGCGGGAACGCAGTATTTT
>TRBD2|few|TRBJ2-3|TRBV5-1
CASSLWTSGIPDTQYF
TGCGCCAGCAGCTTGTGGACTAGCGGGATCCCAGATACGCAGTATTTT
>-|-|TRBJ2-3|TRBV7-6
CASSQLAGTQYF
TGTGCCAGCAGCCAACTTGCAGGGACGCAGTATTTT
>-|few|TRBJ2-3|TRBV4-2
CASSQEEVADTQYF
TGTGCCAGCAGCCAAGAGGAGGTCGCAGATACGCAGTATTTT
>-|-|TRBJ1-3|TRBV12-3/TRBV12-4
CASSAGSSGNTIYF
TGTGCCAGCAGTGCGGGCAGCTCGGGAAACACCATATATTTT
>-|-|TRBJ1-4|TRBV19
CASSLNLDEKLFF
TGTGCCAGTAGTCTTAATCTGGATGAAAAACTGTTTTTT
>TRBD1|few|TRBJ1-2|TRBV27
CASTTGGQGAMNGYTF
TGTGCCAGCACCACCGGGGGACAGGGGGCTATGAATGGCTACACCTTC
>-|-|TRBJ1-5|TRBV15
CATSNRDHSPQHF
TGTGCCACCAGCAACAGGGACCATAGTCCCCAGCATTTT
>-|few|TRBJ2-4|TRBV6-2/TRBV6-3
CATARVMDIQYF
TGTGCCACTGCGAGGGTTATGGACATTCAGTACTTC
>-|few|TRBJ2-2|TRBV24-1
CATSDSLAQGILSGELFF
TGTGCCACCAGTGATTCCCTCGCGCAGGGGATTCTATCCGGGGAGCTGTTTTTT
>TRBD1|-|TRBJ2-7|TRBV20-1
CSATGGKRYEQYF
TGCAGTGCTACAGGGGGCAAACGCTACGAGCAGTACTTC
>TRBD1|-|TRBJ2-5|TRBV11-3
CASSLVTGGQETQYF
TGTGCCAGCAGCTTAGTGACAGGGGGCCAAGAGACCCAGTACTTC
>TRBD2|few|TRBJ2-2|TRBV12-3/TRBV12-4
CASSLAGLSAGELFF
TGTGCCAGCAGTTTAGCGGGACTATCGGCCGGGGAGCTGTTTTTT
>TRBD1|-|TRBJ2-3|TRBV5-6
CASSGRDSRTDTQYF
TGTGCCAGCAGCGGACGGGACAGCCGCACAGATACGCAGTATTTT
>-|few|TRBJ1-5|TRBV6-1
CASRRSAYSNQPQHF
TGTGCGTCGCGACGGTCAGCTTATAGCAATCAGCCCCAGCATTTT
>TRBD2|few|TRBJ2-1|TRBV6-1
CASSGLTSGRLPNEQFF
TGTGCCAGCAGTGGATTAACTAGCGGGAGACTACCCAATGAGCAGTTCTTC
>-|-|TRBJ2-3|TRBV9
CASSVAWATLGNTDTQYF
TGTGCCAGCAGCGTAGCATGGGCAACTCTAGGGAACACAGATACGCAGTATTTT
>-|-|TRBJ2-5|TRBV20-1
CSVSPGEETQYF
TGCAGTGTCAGCCCAGGGGAAGAGACCCAGTACTTC
>-|-|TRBJ2-4|TRBV11-2
CASSLTENIQYF
TGTGCCAGCAGCTTGACCGAAAACATTCAGTACTTC
>TRBD1|-|TRBJ1-4|TRBV11-1
CASSLTGTAALFF
TGTGCCAGCAGCTTAACGGGGACAGCGGCACTGTTTTTT
>-|-|TRBJ1-2|TRBV6-6
CASTRARNYGYTF
TGTGCCAGCACCAGAGCCAGAAACTATGGCTACACCTTC
>TRBD1|-|TRBJ2-5|TRBV7-7
CASSPDRGRQETQYF
TGTGCTAGCAGTCCCGACAGGGGTCGACAAGAGACCCAGTACTTC
>-|many|TRBJ2-4|TRBV12-3/TRBV12-4
CASRDLAKNIQYF
TGTGCCAGCAGGGATCTAGCCAAAAACATTCAGTACTTC
>-|-|TRBJ1-6|TRBV12-3/TRBV12-4
CASNRGGNSPLHF
TGTGCCAGCAACCGGGGAGGCAATTCACCCCTCCACTTT
>-|few|TRBJ2-2|TRBV12-5
CASGLVAGQTGELFF
TGTGCTAGTGGTTTGGTTGCAGGGCAGACCGGGGAGCTGTTTTTT
>TRBD2|-|TRBJ2-2|TRBV7-9
CASSFTSGLAGELTGELFF
TGTGCCAGCAGCTTTACATCGGGACTAGCGGGAGAACTCACCGGGGAGCTGTTTTTT
>TRBD1|-|TRBJ1-2|TRBV28
CASSPSELLDRGDFRRGYTF
TGTGCCAGCAGTCCTTCCGAATTGTTGGACAGGGGAGATTTCAGGCGCGGCTACACCTTC
>-|-|TRBJ2-1|TRBV12-3/TRBV12-4
CASTLGWEQFF
TGTGCCAGCACCCTGGGCTGGGAGCAGTTCTTC
>-|few|TRBJ2-1|TRBV6-6
CASSNIPGKKGEQFF
TGTGCCAGCAGTAACATACCGGGAAAAAAGGGTGAGCAGTTCTTC
>TRBD2|-|TRBJ2-3|TRBV7-6
CASSPLAGGSDTQYF
TGTGCCAGCAGCCCCTTAGCGGGAGGGTCAGATACGCAGTATTTT
>TRBD1|few|TRBJ1-5|TRBV12-3/TRBV12-4
CASSGQGAGQPQHF
TGTGCCAGCAGTGGACAGGGGGCAGGTCAGCCCCAGCATTTT
>-|-|TRBJ1-1|TRBV6-5
CASSREIWTEAFF
TGTGCCAGCAGTCGGGAGATTTGGACTGAAGCTTTCTTT
>-|-|TRBJ2-3|TRBV6-5
CASSSDYTDTQYF
TGTGCCAGCAGTTCGGACTACACAGATACGCAGTATTTT
>-|-|TRBJ2-3|TRBV7-2
CASSLLGDTQYF
TGTGCCAGCAGCTTACTGGGGGATACGCAGTATTTT
>-|-|TRBJ2-5|TRBV6-5
CASSPDGAASETQYF
TGTGCCAGCAGTCCAGACGGGGCCGCCTCGGAGACCCAGTACTTC
>TRBD2|-|TRBJ2-5|TRBV9
CASSVGVTSGIGQETQYF
TGTGCCAGCAGCGTAGGGGTGACTAGCGGGATAGGCCAAGAGACCCAGTACTTC
>-|-|TRBJ2-1|TRBV10-3
CAISDLASEQFF
TGTGCCATCAGCGACCTTGCCAGCGAGCAGTTCTTC
>TRBD2|-|TRBJ2-1|TRBV7-2
CASSPGGTSGYNNEQFF
TGTGCCAGCAGCCCCGGGGGGACTAGCGGATACAACAATGAGCAGTTCTTC